These 32 T cell receptor beta chains share one sample of origin, sequenced in a study of OX40 agonist ivuxolimab in advanced cancers. The protocol was immunoSEQ multiplex PCR, while the TCRdb copy is restricted to in-frame clones and leaves out a portion. This table has 60,000 to 70,000 clones, about four fifths appearing once. The specimen comprised CD4+ or CD8+ T cells sorted from blood, sampled in a trial of the OX40 agonist ivuxolimab. The receptors derive from an adult with an advanced solid tumor such as melanoma, head and neck, liver or kidney cancer.

This rearrangement joins TRBV5-1 to TRBJ1-5; 9 positions match TRBD1. The germline gives CDR1 SGHRS, CDR2 YFSETQ. Trimming removed 4 bases from V and 6 bases from J; junction bases left unmatched: 8. The CDR3 extends over 15 amino acids. The CDR3 DNA sequence: TGCGCCAGCAGCGACGGACAGGGGAGGGGTCAGCCCCAGCATTTT. Its protein is CASSDGQGRGQPQHF.

The chain joins TRBV6-5 to TRBJ1-5; no clear D. Germline assignment: CDR1 MNHEY and CDR2 SVGAGI. The CDR3 extends over 13 amino acids. The V gene lost 2 bases and the J gene lost 9 bases, with 11 bases spanning the gap. CDR3 in amino acids: CASSYEGNGPQHF. In DNA, the CDR3 is TGTGCCAGCAGTTACGAAGGGAATGGGCCCCAGCATTTT.

This chain uses TRBV6-5 with TRBJ2-5; TRBD1 matches 9 bases. This CDR3 has 13 residues. Looked up from germline, CDR1 is MNHEY and CDR2 is SVGAGI. Trimming removed 5 bases from V and 10 bases from J; junction bases left unmatched: 8. In nucleotides, the CDR3 is TGTGCCAGCAGTGTGGACAGGGGCCGAGGCCAGTACTTC. Encoded protein: CASSVDRGRGQYF.

This clone was counted only a few times. V gene TRBV5-4 combines with J gene TRBJ1-6, with D hard to call. V lost 5 bases to trimming and J lost 9 bases, with 12 bases between them. Germline CDR1 is SGHNT and CDR2 is YYREEE (reference sequence). This CDR3 has 13 amino acids. The CDR3 sequence: CASRPEGFSPLHF. The CDR3 DNA reads as TGTGCCAGCAGACCCGAGGGTTTTTCACCCCTCCACTTT.

This chain uses TRBV18 with TRBJ1-2; 7 nucleotides agree with TRBD1. V lost 6 bases, J lost 6 bases, and 4 bases stayed unmatched. In germline, CDR1 is KGHSH, CDR2 LQKENI. This CDR3 spans 12 amino acids. The CDR3 DNA reads as TGTGCCAGCTCTCCTACAGGGGATGGCTACACCTTC. It yields the protein CASSPTGDGYTF.

This clone showed up just once. The chain links TRBV19 to TRBJ1-1; D is unresolved. Per the germline V gene, CDR1 is LNHDA and CDR2 is SQIVND (reference sequence). The V end lost 1 base, the J end lost 3 bases, and 12 bases lay between the germline ends. This CDR3 has 15 amino acids. Written as DNA, the CDR3 is TGTGCCAGTAGTATAGGTCTTGCGTTGGACACTGAAGCTTTCTTT. It codes for CASSIGLALDTEAFF.

The chain employs TRBV19 and TRBJ2-1, with TRBD1 identical over 7 bases. The V segment lost 6 bases and the J segment 3 bases; nucleotides outside the gene matches: 8. CDR1 is LNHDA, CDR2 SQIVND, per germline (reference sequence). The CDR3 runs to 15 residues. The CDR3 DNA reads as TGTGCCAGTAGCACAACAGGGGCGAACTACAATGAGCAGTTCTTC. The encoded protein is CASSTTGANYNEQFF. Supplemented by reference TRBV19 and TRBJ2-1, the full variable domain reads DGGITQSPKYLFRKEGQNVTLSCEQNLNHDAMYWYRQDPGQGLRLIYYSQIVNDFQKGDIAEGYSVSREKKESFPLTVTSAQKNPTAFYLCASSTTGANYNEQFFGPGTRLTVL.

CDR3: CASSRGTGSLLPYGYTF. CDR3 in DNA: TGTGCCAGCAGCCGGGGTACAGGGAGCTTACTACCTTATGGCTACACCTTC. The V and J genes are TRBV5-4 and TRBJ1-2; maybe TRBD1 (6 bases). Trimming left V 4 bases short and J 5 bases short, with 24 bases between. Germline values: CDR1 SGHNT, CDR2 YYREEE (reference sequence). This CDR3 contains 17 residues.

The chain couples TRBV15 to TRBJ1-1; weak D call: TRBD1 (6 bases). CDR1 is LNHNV, CDR2 YYDKDF, per germline (reference sequence). The CDR3 extends over 13 amino acids. The V gene lost 6 bases and the J gene lost 7 bases, with 15 bases spanning the gap. In DNA form, the CDR3 reads TGTGCCACCAGTCCTGGACAGCTGTTTGAAGCTTTCTTT. This gives the protein CATSPGQLFEAFF.

This clone appeared a single time. The rearrangement links TRBV29-1 to TRBJ1-1; D possibly corresponds to TRBD1 (5 bases). V lost 6 bases and J 1 base, leaving 18 bases between the germline ends. CDR3 length: 15 amino acids. Germline CDR1 reads SQVTM; CDR2 reads ANQGSEA. CDR3 DNA: TGCAGCGTCCTCGGGCAGGCGGGGGGGAACACTGAAGCTTTCTTT. It translates to CSVLGQAGGNTEAFF.

This clone occurred a few times. This chain links TRBV7-6 with TRBJ2-7; D is ambiguous. The CDR3 runs to 14 residues. Trimming took off 1 base at V and 0 bases at J, with 7 bases between the two ends. Germline CDR1 is SGHVS and CDR2 is FNYEAQ. The CDR3 reads CASSLGVSSYEQYF. The DNA for the CDR3 is TGTGCCAGCAGCTTAGGCGTCAGCTCCTACGAGCAGTACTTC.

The rearrangement joins TRBV7-9 to TRBJ2-5; possibly TRBD1 for D (6 bases). V gave up 5 bases and J gave up 1 base, with 14 bases separating them. The V gene's germline CDR1 is SEHNR and CDR2 FQNEAQ (reference sequence). CDR3 length: 15 amino acids. As DNA, the CDR3 is TGTGCCAGCAGCCCACAGGGACACCCCCAAGAGACCCAGTACTTC. This translates into CASSPQGHPQETQYF.

The chain carries TRBV19 and TRBJ2-7, with 9 positions matching TRBD1. The CDR3 is 18 residues long. Germline values: CDR1 LNHDA, CDR2 SQIVND (reference sequence). V lost 2 bases to trimming and J lost 3 bases; unmatched junction nucleotides: 14. Here the CDR3 DNA reads TGTGCCAGTAGTATAAGGCCGTTCGGGACAGGGATCTTCTACGAGCAGTACTTC. Translation: CASSIRPFGTGIFYEQYF.

With respect to this clone: The junction does not match germline at one end; this may be a read error. This chain links TRBV7-7 with TRBJ1-1, with D tentatively TRBD1 (5 bases). The CDR3 loop spans 15 amino acids. CDR1 and CDR2 from the germline V gene are SSHAT and FNYEAQ (reference sequence). The CDR3 bases are TGTGCTAGCAGCTTAGTGGTCAGGGCGAACACTGAAGCTTTCTTT. Its protein is CASSLVVRANTEAFF.

The chain has TRBV21-1 and TRBJ1-5. TRBV21-1 is a listed pseudogene. The CDR3 has 19 amino acids. CDR3 region: CASSYRLAVGLIGNQPQHF. The CDR3 nucleotides are TGTGCCAGCAGCTACCGACTCGCGGTGGGCCTCATCGGGAATCAGCCCCAGCATTTT.

This chain uses TRBV7-2 with TRBJ2-7, with 7 bases matching TRBD1. The V and J ends lost 5 bases and 5 bases, in that order; junction bases with no gene match: 9. The V gene's germline CDR1 is SGHTA and CDR2 FQGNSA. CDR3 size: 14 residues. Written as DNA, the CDR3 is TGTGCCAGCAGCCCAGACAGGGCTGGCCACGAGCAGTACTTC. As protein: CASSPDRAGHEQYF.

V gene TRBV7-8 combines with J gene TRBJ1-2; D perhaps matches TRBD1 (6 bases). The V end lost 4 bases, the J end lost 8 bases, and 20 bases lay between the germline ends. The germline CDR1 and CDR2 sequences are SGHVS and FQNEAQ. This CDR3 contains 15 residues. CDR3 amino acids: CASSSDGQGFSGYTF. The CDR3 bases are TGTGCCAGCAGCTCCGACGGGCAGGGGTTTAGCGGCTACACCTTC.

The chain has TRBV25-1 and TRBJ2-3, with 7 bases aligning to TRBD2. CDR1 is MGHDK and CDR2 is SYGVNS in the germline V gene. With V trimmed by 4 bases and J by 2 bases, 9 bases remained unmatched. The CDR3 runs 16 residues. The CDR3 nucleotides read TGTGCCAGCAGTGCCCGAGGAGCGGGGTACACAGATACGCAGTATTTT. It encodes CASSARGAGYTDTQYF.

The V gene is TRBV10-3, the J gene TRBJ2-3; TRBD1 is a possible D gene (5 bases). Germline-derived CDR1 and CDR2 are ENHRY and SYGVKD. The CDR3 is 15 amino acids. Trimming took 2 bases from V and 1 from J, leaving 10 bases between them. CDR3 sequence reads: CAISEGDSRTDTQYF. CDR3 nucleotides: TGTGCCATCAGTGAGGGAGACAGCCGCACAGATACGCAGTATTTT.

This chain links TRBV7-2 with TRBJ1-2, with 7 bases lining up with TRBD1. The germline V gene has CDR1 SGHTA and CDR2 FQGNSA. V lost 5 bases to trimming and J lost 6 bases; unmatched junction nucleotides: 18. This CDR3 spans 17 amino acids. CDR3 DNA: TGTGCCAGCAGCATACCGGGACAGAGCTATCTACGGGATGGCTACACCTTC. Translating gives CASSIPGQSYLRDGYTF.

This clone was counted at least ten times. V usage is TRBV19 and J usage is TRBJ1-2; TRBD1 might be the D (5 bases). V lost 8 bases and J lost 3, with 16 bases in between. The CDR3 length is 14 residues. Germline assignment: CDR1 LNHDA and CDR2 SQIVND (reference sequence). The CDR3 sequence is CASAKPGTYYGYTF. In nucleotides, the CDR3 is TGTGCCAGTGCTAAACCGGGGACTTACTATGGCTACACCTTC. Together with reference TRBV19 and TRBJ1-2, the CDR3 gives the full variable domain: DGGITQSPKYLFRKEGQNVTLSCEQNLNHDAMYWYRQDPGQGLRLIYYSQIVNDFQKGDIAEGYSVSREKKESFPLTVTSAQKNPTAFYLCASAKPGTYYGYTFGSGTRLTVV.

This rearrangement joins TRBV19 to TRBJ1-1, with TRBD1 identical over 9 bases. This CDR3 comprises 16 residues. Germline V gives CDR1 LNHDA, CDR2 SQIVND (reference sequence). The V and J ends lost 6 bases and 0 bases, in that order; junction bases with no gene match: 8. For the CDR3, the DNA is TGTGCCAGTAGGGACAGGGGCCGTAAGATGAACACTGAAGCTTTCTTT. Translating gives CASRDRGRKMNTEAFF.

This clone showed up just a few times. This rearrangement joins TRBV4-1 to TRBJ2-3, with D possibly TRBD2 on 6 matching bases. In germline, CDR1 is MGHRA, CDR2 YSYEKL. V was trimmed by 4 bases and J by 3 bases, leaving 17 bases between them. This CDR3 region has 16 residues. The CDR3 spells CASSRGTGTWTDTQYF. CDR3 nucleotide sequence: TGCGCCAGCAGCCGGGGGACTGGCACATGGACAGATACGCAGTATTTT.

The chain recombines TRBV7-8 with TRBJ2-4; TRBD1 matches 7 bases. The CDR3 spans 12 residues. From germline, CDR1 is SGHVS and CDR2 FQNEAQ. The J segment lost 8 bases and the V segment lost 3 bases, leaving 1 base of the junction unmatched. CDR3 sequence: CASSFDRDIQYF. The CDR3, as DNA: TGTGCCAGCAGCTTCGACAGGGACATTCAGTACTTC.

In this sample, this clone turned up a few times. The rearrangement links TRBV5-4 to TRBJ1-6; D ambiguous. Trimming removed 3 bases from V and 3 bases from J, with 10 bases in between. The CDR3 contains 15 residues. Germline-derived CDR1 and CDR2 are SGHNT and YYREEE (reference sequence). In nucleotides, the CDR3 is TGTGCCAGCAGCTCCCGAGGGAACTATAATTCACCCCTCCACTTT. This gives the protein CASSSRGNYNSPLHF. Supplemented by reference TRBV5-4 and TRBJ1-6, the full variable domain reads ETGVTQSPTHLIKTRGQQVTLRCSSQSGHNTVSWYQQALGQGPQFIFQYYREEENGRGNFPPRFSGLQFPNYSSELNVNALELDDSALYLCASSSRGNYNSPLHFGNGTRLTVT.

The V and J genes are TRBV9 and TRBJ1-6; TRBD1 agrees at 8 bases. V shed 5 bases, J shed 10 bases, and the junction held 8 bases outside the gene matches. The CDR3 is 14 residues long. From germline, CDR1 is SGDLS and CDR2 YYNGEE. CDR3 protein: CASRAGGSGSPLHF. CDR3 DNA: TGTGCCAGCAGAGCAGGGGGCTCGGGATCACCCCTCCACTTT.

This clone was seen a handful of times. The chain has TRBV5-6 and TRBJ1-3; D perhaps matches TRBD1 (5 bases). The CDR3 has 14 amino acids. V gave up 2 bases and J gave up 9 bases, with 15 bases separating them. Germline V gives CDR1 SGHDT, CDR2 YYEEEE. CDR3 amino acids: CASSFGQQAATIYF. The CDR3 DNA follows: TGTGCCAGCAGCTTTGGTCAACAGGCGGCCACCATATATTTT.

The rearrangement links TRBV30 to TRBJ1-5; D is unclear. This CDR3 spans 13 amino acids. V was shortened by 0 bases and J by 1 base, with 4 bases between the two germline ends. Germline V gene sequence: CDR1 GTSNPN, CDR2 SVGIG (reference sequence). CDR3 loop: CAWSVASNQPQHF. CDR3 nucleotide sequence: TGTGCCTGGAGTGTAGCCAGCAATCAGCCCCAGCATTTT.

The genes are TRBV6-1 and TRBJ2-5, with 8 bases aligning to TRBD1. Germline CDR1 is MNHNS and CDR2 is SASEGT. V trimming: 1 base; J trimming: 11 bases; junction bases outside the gene matches: 6. The CDR3 covers 13 residues. In DNA, the CDR3 is TGTGCCAGCAGTGAAGGCACCCGGGACAGGCAGTACTTC. Translated: CASSEGTRDRQYF.

The chain carries TRBV5-6 and TRBJ1-1, with D maybe TRBD1 (6 bases). Germline V CDR1 and CDR2: SGHDT, YYEEEE. This CDR3 spans 13 amino acids. V lost 1 base to trimming and J lost 7 bases, with 11 bases between them. In DNA, the CDR3 is TGTGCCAGCAGCTTGCCCCAGGGGAGTGAAGCTTTCTTT. This translates into CASSLPQGSEAFF. Complete variable domain (other parts from reference TRBV5-6 and TRBJ1-1): DAGVTQSPTHLIKTRGQQVTLRCSPKSGHDTVSWYQQALGQGPQFIFQYYEEEERQRGNFPDRFSGHQFPNYSSELNVNALLLGDSALYLCASSLPQGSEAFFGQGTRLTVV.

The V gene is TRBV27, the J gene TRBJ1-2, with a weak D call TRBD1 (6 bases). Germline V gene lookup returns CDR1 MNHEY and CDR2 SMNVEV (reference sequence). The V end lost 8 bases, the J end lost 1 base, and 14 bases lay between the germline ends. This CDR3 comprises 14 residues. The CDR3 spells CASGQTGSNYGYTF. The DNA of the CDR3 is TGTGCCAGCGGCCAGACAGGTAGTAACTATGGCTACACCTTC.

This clone was detected only a few times. The chain carries TRBV5-4 and TRBJ2-1; 8 nucleotides line up with TRBD2. Per the germline V gene, CDR1 is SGHNT and CDR2 is YYREEE (reference sequence). V lost 0 bases to trimming and J lost 5 bases; unmatched junction nucleotides: 4. The CDR3 covers 15 residues. The CDR3 DNA sequence: TGTGCCAGCAGCTTGGAACTAGCGGTACACAATGAGCAGTTCTTC. It encodes CASSLELAVHNEQFF. Combining the CDR3 with reference TRBV5-4 and TRBJ2-1 gives the whole variable domain ETGVTQSPTHLIKTRGQQVTLRCSSQSGHNTVSWYQQALGQGPQFIFQYYREEENGRGNFPPRFSGLQFPNYSSELNVNALELDDSALYLCASSLELAVHNEQFFGPGTRLTVL.